These 21 T cell receptor beta chains came from one sample sequenced in a study of blood T cell repertoires in COVID-19. Sequencing used immunoSEQ multiplex PCR; TCRdb keeps in-frame clones, though not all of them. The data show over 300,000 clones, with nearly 90% seen just once and 6.5% held by the top ten. Sequencing input: peripheral blood. Every receptor here comes from a young man with active or convalescent COVID-19.

The chain links TRBV5-8 to TRBJ2-3; the D gene is possibly TRBD1 (5 bases). Germline CDR1 and CDR2: SGHTS and YDEGEE. The CDR3 is made up of 14 amino acids. V was shortened by 4 bases and J by 1 base, with 10 bases between the two germline ends. The CDR3 coding sequence is TGTGCCAGCAGCCAACCGACAGGCACAGATACGCAGTATTTT. Translating gives CASSQPTGTDTQYF. The full variable domain, rest sourced from reference TRBV5-8 and TRBJ2-3, is EAGVTQSPTHLIKTRGQQATLRCSPISGHTSVYWYQQALGLGLQFLLWYDEGEERNRGNFPPRFSGRQFPNYSSELNVNALELEDSALYLCASSQPTGTDTQYFGPGTRLTVL.

The gene calls are TRBV21-1 and TRBJ1-1; the table assigns TRBD1, which was not confirmed against the DNA. TRBV21-1 is labeled a pseudogene. The CDR3 totals 15 residues. CDR3 region: CASTRDRDTNTEAFF. The DNA of the CDR3 is TGTGCCAGCACCCGGGACAGGGATACGAACACTGAAGCTTTCTTT.

The chain couples TRBV7-3 to TRBJ2-1; TRBD2 agrees at 9 bases. The V and J ends lost 1 base and 3 bases, in that order; junction bases with no gene match: 7. This CDR3 region has 17 residues. Germline V gene data show CDR1 as SGHTA and CDR2 as FQGTGA. The CDR3 nucleotides read TGTGCCAGCAGCTTAAGTCCAGCGGGGGGTTTCTACAATGAGCAGTTCTTC. It yields the protein CASSLSPAGGFYNEQFF.

The rearrangement links TRBV2 to TRBJ2-1, with a tentative D call TRBD2 (6 bases). The CDR3 loop spans 15 amino acids. CDR1 is SNHLY, CDR2 FYNNEI, per germline. CDR3 nucleotide sequence: TGTGTTAGGGAAAAGGCGGGGAGAACCTACAATGAGCAGTTCTTC. It yields the protein CVREKAGRTYNEQFF.

The chain combines TRBV28 with TRBJ1-4; TRBD1 matches 8 bases. CDR3 length equals 16 residues. Germline V lookup: CDR1 MDHEN, CDR2 SYDVKM. Germline trimming cut 5 bases from V and 1 base from J; bases unmatched to any gene: 6. The CDR3 DNA is TGTGCCAGCAGTGGACAGGGTCTAGGAACTAATGAAAAACTGTTTTTT. Translation: CASSGQGLGTNEKLFF.

V is TRBV18 and J is TRBJ2-2; 8 nucleotides agree with TRBD1. The CDR3 length is 16 residues. The V segment lost 3 bases and the J segment 6 bases; nucleotides outside the gene matches: 9. Germline V gives CDR1 KGHSH, CDR2 LQKENI. Written as DNA, the CDR3 is TGTGCCAGCTCACCCGGACAGGGAAATTTGGCCGGGGAGCTGTTTTTT. Its translation is CASSPGQGNLAGELFF.

This clone has only one observation. The rearrangement uses TRBV11-2 and TRBJ2-3, with TRBD1 as a possible D gene (5 bases). CDR1 is SGHAT, CDR2 FQNNGV, per germline. Trimming pared 0 bases from V and 5 bases from J, leaving 12 bases between. The CDR3 runs 15 residues. CDR3 residues: CASSLDQGLGDTQYF. The CDR3, as DNA: TGTGCCAGCAGCTTAGATCAGGGTCTAGGAGATACGCAGTATTTT. Combining the CDR3 with reference TRBV11-2 and TRBJ2-3 gives the whole variable domain EAGVAQSPRYKIIEKRQSVAFWCNPISGHATLYWYQQILGQGPKLLIQFQNNGVVDDSQLPKDRFSAERLKGVDSTLKIQPAKLEDSAVYLCASSLDQGLGDTQYFGPGTRLTVL.

V is TRBV19 and J is TRBJ2-5; D gene unclear. The CDR3 loop spans 14 amino acids. CDR1 LNHDA and CDR2 SQIVND come from the germline V gene (reference sequence). V was clipped by 3 bases and J by 2 bases, with 10 bases between them. Here the CDR3 reads CASSMSPTQETQYF. CDR3 coding DNA: TGTGCCAGTAGTATGAGCCCCACGCAAGAGACCCAGTACTTC.

The genes are TRBV7-3 and TRBJ2-3; 7 bases map to TRBD1. Trimming cost V 4 bases and J 6 bases; bases outside gene matches: 1. CDR3 length: 12 amino acids. Per the germline V gene, CDR1 is SGHTA and CDR2 is FQGTGA. DNA of the CDR3: TGTGCCAGCAGCTCGACAGGGGATACGCAGTATTTT. It yields the protein CASSSTGDTQYF. Using reference TRBV7-3 and TRBJ2-3 for the parts outside the CDR3, the full variable domain is GAGVSQTPSNKVTEKGKYVELRCDPISGHTALYWYRQSLGQGPEFLIYFQGTGAADDSGLPNDRFFAVRPEGSVSTLKIQRTERGDSAVYLCASSSTGDTQYFGPGTRLTVL.

The chain carries TRBV12-3 or TRBV12-4 and TRBJ2-5; D not resolved. This CDR3 contains 13 residues. Trimming removed 5 bases from V and 5 bases from J, with 12 bases in between. CDR3 sequence reads: CASSPFSLETQYF. The CDR3 DNA reads TGTGCCAGCAGTCCCTTTAGCCTTGAGACCCAGTACTTC.

The V and J genes are TRBV19 and TRBJ2-2; 11 nucleotides line up with TRBD1. Germline lookup yields CDR1 LNHDA and CDR2 SQIVND (reference sequence). V lost 3 bases and J lost 0; bases outside the gene matches: 0. The CDR3 covers 16 residues. The CDR3: CASSMGQGANTGELFF. The CDR3, as DNA: TGTGCCAGTAGTATGGGACAGGGGGCGAACACCGGGGAGCTGTTTTTT.

The chain employs TRBV11-2 and TRBJ2-3, with 8 bases that match TRBD2. V shed 3 bases, J shed 0 bases, and the junction held 11 bases outside the gene matches. The CDR3 has 18 amino acids. Germline CDR1 is SGHAT and CDR2 is FQNNGV. The CDR3 nucleotides are TGTGCCAGCAGCTTTGTCCCCAGGAGCGGGGGTAGCACAGATACGCAGTATTTT. Amino acid sequence: CASSFVPRSGGSTDTQYF.

The chain employs TRBV28 and TRBJ1-1, with D maybe TRBD1 (6 bases). The germline V gene encodes CDR1 MDHEN and CDR2 SYDVKM. The CDR3 is 15 amino acids. The V and J ends lost 3 bases and 2 bases respectively, with 13 bases between them. CDR3 sequence (DNA): TGTGCCAGCAGTTTTGGGGGCGCGGGCAACACTGAAGCTTTCTTT. It specifies CASSFGGAGNTEAFF.

The count of this clone is one. The rearrangement links TRBV4-1 to TRBJ2-3, with 7 bases that match TRBD2. The CDR3 has 19 residues. With V trimmed by 0 bases and J by 6 bases, 18 bases remained unmatched. Germline V CDR1 and CDR2: MGHRA, YSYEKL. CDR3 nucleotide sequence: TGCGCCAGCAGCCAAGATCCTGCGGGGCTAGCACTAGCGTTCGATACGCAGTATTTT. Its protein is CASSQDPAGLALAFDTQYF.

For the CDR3, the DNA is TGTGCCAGCAGCGAGGGACAGGGTATGAACACTGAAGCTTTCTTT. Residues: CASSEGQGMNTEAFF. This chain links TRBV11-3 with TRBJ1-1; TRBD1 matches 9 bases. V was clipped by 5 bases and J by 0 bases; unmatched bases: 4. Germline CDR1 is SGHNT and CDR2 is YENEEA. The length of the CDR3 is 15 residues.

The chain recombines TRBV19 with TRBJ1-2; a possible D gene is TRBD1 (5 bases). V dropped 5 bases and J dropped 7 bases, with 14 bases sitting between them. CDR3 length: 13 amino acids. Germline values: CDR1 LNHDA, CDR2 SQIVND (reference sequence). CDR3 coding DNA: TGTGCCAGTAGTGTCCGGGAGCAGGGTGGCTACACCTTC. As protein: CASSVREQGGYTF.

This clone is a singleton in its sample. This sequence joins TRBV2 and TRBJ1-5; D call uncertain. Trimming removed 8 bases from V and 0 bases from J, with 11 bases in between. Germline CDR1 is SNHLY and CDR2 is FYNNEI. The CDR3 length is 14 residues. The CDR3 nucleotides read TGTGCCAGCCGACAAATCAATAGCAATCAGCCCCAGCATTTT. Translation gives CASRQINSNQPQHF.

The chain uses TRBV19 and TRBJ1-4; TRBD1 is a possible D gene (6 bases). There are 15 residues in the CDR3. Trimming removed 7 bases at V and 3 bases at J, with 15 bases between. Germline CDR1 is LNHDA and CDR2 is SQIVND (reference sequence). The CDR3 protein is CASTLNRAANEKLFF. CDR3 coding DNA: TGTGCCAGTACCCTTAACAGGGCCGCTAATGAAAAACTGTTTTTT.

This clone was counted a few times. V gene TRBV19 combines with J gene TRBJ1-5, with no clear D. Germline V gene data show CDR1 as LNHDA and CDR2 as SQIVND (reference sequence). The CDR3 has 14 residues. V shed 6 bases and J shed 3 bases, with 12 bases lying between them. CDR3 loop: CASRLSRHNQPQHF. The CDR3 nucleotides read TGTGCCAGTAGGCTCTCCAGACACAATCAGCCCCAGCATTTT.

The chain couples TRBV6-2 or TRBV6-3 to TRBJ1-1, with a possible D match to TRBD1 (6 bases). The CDR3 consists of 14 residues. Germline V lookup: CDR1 MNHEY, CDR2 SVGEGT. Trimming removed 1 base at V and 1 base at J, with 7 bases between. The CDR3: CASSYWTANTEAFF. CDR3 nucleotide sequence: TGTGCCAGCAGTTACTGGACAGCGAACACTGAAGCTTTCTTT.

This sequence joins TRBV7-9 and TRBJ2-3, with D perhaps TRBD2 (7 bases). The CDR3 totals 16 residues. The germline V gene has CDR1 SEHNR and CDR2 FQNEAQ (reference sequence). V shed 2 bases and J shed 5 bases, with 17 bases lying between them. CDR3 loop: CASSLKRGAIVDTQYF. In DNA, the CDR3 is TGTGCCAGCAGCTTAAAACGGGGGGCAATTGTAGATACGCAGTATTTT. The whole variable domain, remainder taken from reference TRBV7-9 and TRBJ2-3, is DTGVSQNPRHKITKRGQNVTFRCDPISEHNRLYWYRQTLGQGPEFLTYFQNEAQLEKSRLLSDRFSAERPKGSFSTLEIQRTEQGDSAMYLCASSLKRGAIVDTQYFGPGTRLTVL.